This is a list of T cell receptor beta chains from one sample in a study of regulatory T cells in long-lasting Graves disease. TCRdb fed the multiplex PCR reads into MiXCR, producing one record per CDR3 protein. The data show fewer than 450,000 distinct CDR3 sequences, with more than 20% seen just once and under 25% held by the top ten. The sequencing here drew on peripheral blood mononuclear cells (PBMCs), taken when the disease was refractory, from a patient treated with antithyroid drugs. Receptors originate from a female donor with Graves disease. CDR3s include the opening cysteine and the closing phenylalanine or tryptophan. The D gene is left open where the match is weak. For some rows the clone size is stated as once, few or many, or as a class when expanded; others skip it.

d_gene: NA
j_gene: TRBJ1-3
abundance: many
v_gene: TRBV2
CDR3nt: TGTGCCAGCAGCGCGTCTGGAAACACCATATATTTT
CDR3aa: CASSASGNTIYF

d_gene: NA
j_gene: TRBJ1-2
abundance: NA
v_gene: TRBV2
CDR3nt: TGTGCCAGCAGTGACCTGGCTAACTATGGCTACACCTTC
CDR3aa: CASSDLANYGYTF

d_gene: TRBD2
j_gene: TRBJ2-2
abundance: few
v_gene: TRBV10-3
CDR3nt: TGTGCCACCCAGAGCGGGATTGGCACCGGGGAGCTGTTTTTT
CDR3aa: CATQSGIGTGELFF

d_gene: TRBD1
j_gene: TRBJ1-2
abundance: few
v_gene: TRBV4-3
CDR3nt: TGCGCCAGCAGCCAAGGAGGCAGGGGGCTAGACGGCTACACCTTC
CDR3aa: CASSQGGRGLDGYTF

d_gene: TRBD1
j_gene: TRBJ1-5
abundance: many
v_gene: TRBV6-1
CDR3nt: TGTGCCAGCAGTCACGAGACAGGGGGCGGAAGCAATCAGCCCCAGCATTTT
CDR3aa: CASSHETGGGSNQPQHF

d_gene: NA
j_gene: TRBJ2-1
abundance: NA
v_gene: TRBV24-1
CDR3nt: TGTGCCACCAGTGATTTGCGACAGGGAGGTATCGATGAGCAGTTCTTC
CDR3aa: CATSDLRQGGIDEQFF

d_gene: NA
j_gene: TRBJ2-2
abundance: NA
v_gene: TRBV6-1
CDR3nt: TGTGCCAGCGAGGGAAGGGGGAACACCGGGGAGCTGTTTTTT
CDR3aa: CASEGRGNTGELFF

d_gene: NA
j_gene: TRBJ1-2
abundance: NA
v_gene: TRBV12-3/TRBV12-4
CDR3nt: TGTGCCAGCAGGTCCCCAGGGAGTGGCTACACCTTC
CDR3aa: CASRSPGSGYTF

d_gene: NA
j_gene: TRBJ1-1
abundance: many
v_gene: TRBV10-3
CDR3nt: TGTGCCTCTTCTCCCGCATCCTTGAACACTGAAGCTTTCTTT
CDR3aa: CASSPASLNTEAFF

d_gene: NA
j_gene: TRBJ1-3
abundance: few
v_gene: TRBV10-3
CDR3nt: TGTGCCATCAGTGAGTCCCCAGACACGGGCAGGCCTGGAAACACCATATATTTT
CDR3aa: CAISESPDTGRPGNTIYF

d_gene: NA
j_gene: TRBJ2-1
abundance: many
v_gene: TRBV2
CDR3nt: TGTGCCAGCAGTGATTCGCTTTCCTACAATGAGCAGTTCTTC
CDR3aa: CASSDSLSYNEQFF

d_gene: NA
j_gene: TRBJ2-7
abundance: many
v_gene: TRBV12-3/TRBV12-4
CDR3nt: TGTGCCAGCAGCCGAGGGTCACTCTACGAGCAGTACTTC
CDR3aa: CASSRGSLYEQYF

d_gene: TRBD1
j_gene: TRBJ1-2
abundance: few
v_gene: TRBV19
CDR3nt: TGTGCCAGTAGTATCGGACAGGATGCAAACTATGGCTACACCTTC
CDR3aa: CASSIGQDANYGYTF

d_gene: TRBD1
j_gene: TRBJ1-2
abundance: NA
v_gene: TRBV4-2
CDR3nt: TGTGCCAGCAGCCAAGATGCCGGGACAGGGAACGGCTACACCTTC
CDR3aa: CASSQDAGTGNGYTF

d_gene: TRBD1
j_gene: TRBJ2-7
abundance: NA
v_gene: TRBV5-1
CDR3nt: TGCGCCAGCAGCTGGAACAGGGGGCAGACGTCGTCCTACGAGCAGTACTTC
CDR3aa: CASSWNRGQTSSYEQYF

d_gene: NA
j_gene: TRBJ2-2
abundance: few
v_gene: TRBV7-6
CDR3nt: TGTGCCAGCAGCTTAGTAGCGGCCGGCACCGGGGAGCTGTTTTTT
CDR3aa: CASSLVAAGTGELFF

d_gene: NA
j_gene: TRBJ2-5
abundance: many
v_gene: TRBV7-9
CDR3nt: TGTGCCAGCAGCGACACTTCGGACGGTCCGGGGACCCAGTACTTC
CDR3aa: CASSDTSDGPGTQYF

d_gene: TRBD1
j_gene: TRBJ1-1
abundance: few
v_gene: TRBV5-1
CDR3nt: TGCGCCAGCAGCTACAGGGGGACGAACACTGAAGCTTTCTTT
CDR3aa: CASSYRGTNTEAFF

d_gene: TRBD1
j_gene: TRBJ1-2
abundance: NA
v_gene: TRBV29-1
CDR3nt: TGCAGCGTACTGACAGGGGGTACTGATGGCTACACCTTC
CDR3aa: CSVLTGGTDGYTF

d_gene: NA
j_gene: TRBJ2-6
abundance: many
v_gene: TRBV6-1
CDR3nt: TGTGCCTGCGGACAGAGGAGCTCTGGGGCCAACGTCCTGACTTTC
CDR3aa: CACGQRSSGANVLTF

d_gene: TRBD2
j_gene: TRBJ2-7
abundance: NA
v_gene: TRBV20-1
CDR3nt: TGCAGTGCTAGGGACAGTAGCGGGGGGGGGTCCTACGAGCAGTACTTC
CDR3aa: CSARDSSGGGSYEQYF

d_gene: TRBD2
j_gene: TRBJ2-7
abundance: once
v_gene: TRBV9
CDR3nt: TGTGCCAGCAGCGTAGGGCTAGCGGGAGTCTACGAGCAGTACTTC
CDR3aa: CASSVGLAGVYEQYF